This T cell receptor (beta chain) was identified during a study of regulatory T cells in long-lasting Graves disease. Findings and limits, study-wide: Persistent patients had a count of shared public clonotypes (approximately 3,000) that exceeded that of new patients (around 970).

The sample's time point: persistent/refractory GD, antithyroid drugs over 5 years with positive TRAb. PBMCs were the source of the RNA used for TCR sequencing. All patients originated from an endocrinology department located in Xi'an, China. Germline loops: CDR1 MGHRA, CDR2 YSYEKL. The CDR3 totals 15 residues. The germline V and J ends were trimmed by 0 bases and 2 bases, with 10 bases remaining between them. Of note for this clonotype: The target antigen is unknown.

Arm-PCR with iRepertoire HTBI primers amplified the CDR3 regions for these TCR beta libraries. In TCRdb, the multiplex PCR reads were re-called with MiXCR into one record per CDR3 protein. The sample carries around 450,000 distinct CDR3 sequences, roughly 21% recorded once. Specimen: peripheral blood mononuclear cells (PBMCs), collected when the disease was refractory, from a patient treated with antithyroid drugs. V usage is TRBV4-1 and J usage is TRBJ1-2; no firm D call. This clonotype was obtained from a female donor with Graves disease. The CDR3 bases are TGCGCCAGCAGCCAAGAAATGGGCTCGAACTATGGCTACACCTTC. Protein sequence: CASSQEMGSNYGYTF.